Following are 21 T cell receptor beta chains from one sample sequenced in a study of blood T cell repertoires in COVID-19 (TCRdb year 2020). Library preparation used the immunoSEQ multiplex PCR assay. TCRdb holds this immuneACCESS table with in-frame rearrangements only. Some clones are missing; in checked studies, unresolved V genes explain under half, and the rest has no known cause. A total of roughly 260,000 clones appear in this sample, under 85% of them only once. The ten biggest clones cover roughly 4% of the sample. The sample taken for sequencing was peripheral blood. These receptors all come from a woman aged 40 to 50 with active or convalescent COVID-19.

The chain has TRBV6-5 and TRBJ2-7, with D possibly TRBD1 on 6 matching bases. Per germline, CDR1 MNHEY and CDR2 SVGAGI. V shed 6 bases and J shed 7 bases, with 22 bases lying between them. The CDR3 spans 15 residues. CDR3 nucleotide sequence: TGTGCCAGCAGCCAAGGGACAAAACTAACTCGGGAGCAGTACTTC. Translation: CASSQGTKLTREQYF.

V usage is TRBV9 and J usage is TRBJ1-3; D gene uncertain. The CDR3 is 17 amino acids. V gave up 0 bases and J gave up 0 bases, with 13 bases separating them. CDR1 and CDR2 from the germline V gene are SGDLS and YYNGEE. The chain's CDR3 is CASSVGHSRFSGNTIYF. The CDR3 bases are TGTGCCAGCAGCGTAGGTCACAGTCGATTCTCTGGAAACACCATATATTTT. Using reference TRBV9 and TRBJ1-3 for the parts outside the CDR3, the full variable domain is DSGVTQTPKHLITATGQRVTLRCSPRSGDLSVYWYQQSLDQGLQFLIQYYNGEERAKGNILERFSAQQFPDLHSELNLSSLELGDSALYFCASSVGHSRFSGNTIYFGEGSWLTVV.

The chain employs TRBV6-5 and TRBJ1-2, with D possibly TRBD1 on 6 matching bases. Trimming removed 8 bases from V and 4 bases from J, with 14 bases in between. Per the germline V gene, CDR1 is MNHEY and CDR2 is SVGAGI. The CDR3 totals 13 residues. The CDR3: CASGNRDIYGYTF. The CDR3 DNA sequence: TGTGCCAGCGGGAACAGGGACATCTATGGCTACACCTTC.

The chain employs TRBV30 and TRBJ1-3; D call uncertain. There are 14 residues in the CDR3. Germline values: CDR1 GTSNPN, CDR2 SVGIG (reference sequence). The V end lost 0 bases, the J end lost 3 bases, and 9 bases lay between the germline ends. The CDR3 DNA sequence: TGTGCCTGGAGTGTATCGAGTTTTGGAAACACCATATATTTT. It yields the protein CAWSVSSFGNTIYF.

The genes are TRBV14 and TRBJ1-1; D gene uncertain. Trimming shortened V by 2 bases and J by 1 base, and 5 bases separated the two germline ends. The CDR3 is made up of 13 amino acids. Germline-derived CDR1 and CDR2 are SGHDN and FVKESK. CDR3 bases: TGTGCCAGCAGCCAACTCAGGAACACTGAAGCTTTCTTT. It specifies CASSQLRNTEAFF.

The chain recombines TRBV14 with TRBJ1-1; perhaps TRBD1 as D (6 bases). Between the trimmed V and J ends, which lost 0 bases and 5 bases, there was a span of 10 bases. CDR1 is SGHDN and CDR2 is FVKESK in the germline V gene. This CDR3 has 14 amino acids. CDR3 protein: CASSQEGGGTEAFF. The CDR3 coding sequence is TGTGCCAGCAGCCAAGAAGGGGGGGGAACTGAAGCTTTCTTT.

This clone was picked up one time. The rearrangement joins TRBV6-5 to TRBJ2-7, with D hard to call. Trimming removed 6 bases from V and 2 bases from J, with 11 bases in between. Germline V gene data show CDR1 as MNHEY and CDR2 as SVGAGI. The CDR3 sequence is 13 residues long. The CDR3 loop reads CASRETVTYEQYV. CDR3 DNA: TGTGCCAGCAGAGAGACTGTCACCTACGAGCAGTACGTC.

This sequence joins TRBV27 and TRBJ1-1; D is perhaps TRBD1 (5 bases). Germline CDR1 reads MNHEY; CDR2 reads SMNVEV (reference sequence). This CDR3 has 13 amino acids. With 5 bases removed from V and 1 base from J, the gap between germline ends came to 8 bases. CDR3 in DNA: TGTGCCAGCAGTCCTACAGGGAACACTGAAGCTTTCTTT. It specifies CASSPTGNTEAFF.

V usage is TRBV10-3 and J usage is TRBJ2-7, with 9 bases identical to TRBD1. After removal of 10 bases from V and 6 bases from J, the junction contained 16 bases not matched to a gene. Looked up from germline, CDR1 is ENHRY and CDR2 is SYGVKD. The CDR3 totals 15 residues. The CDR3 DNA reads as TGTGCCACAAAACAGGGGACAGGGCGTGATCCCGAGCAGTACGTC. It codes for CATKQGTGRDPEQYV.

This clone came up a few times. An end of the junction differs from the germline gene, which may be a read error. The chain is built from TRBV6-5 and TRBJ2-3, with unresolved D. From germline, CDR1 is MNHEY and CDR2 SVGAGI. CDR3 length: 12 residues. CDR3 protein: CASSDSSDTQYF. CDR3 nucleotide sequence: TGTGCCAGCAGTGACTCATCTGATACGCAGTATTTT.

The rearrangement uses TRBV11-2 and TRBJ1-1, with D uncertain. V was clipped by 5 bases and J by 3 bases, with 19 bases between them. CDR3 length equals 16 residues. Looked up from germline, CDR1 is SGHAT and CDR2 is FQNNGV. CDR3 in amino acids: CASSPREPDVDTEAFF. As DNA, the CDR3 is TGTGCCAGCAGCCCCCGCGAGCCCGATGTGGACACTGAAGCTTTCTTT.

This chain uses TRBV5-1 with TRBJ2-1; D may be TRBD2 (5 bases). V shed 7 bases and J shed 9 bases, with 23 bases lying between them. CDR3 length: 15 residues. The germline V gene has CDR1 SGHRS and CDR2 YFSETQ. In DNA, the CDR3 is TGCGCCAGCCACCATAGGCGGGCGGGTGGAGGTGAGCAGTTCTTC. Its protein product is CASHHRRAGGGEQFF.

The CDR3 DNA sequence: TGTGCCAGCAGCTTAGCCATTTGGGGGGGCGGCTACACCTTC. Amino acid sequence: CASSLAIWGGGYTF. The chain couples TRBV7-2 to TRBJ1-2, with D tentatively TRBD1 (6 bases). Germline CDR1 SGHTA, CDR2 FQGNSA. The CDR3 sequence is 14 residues long. V was cut by 0 bases and J by 8 bases, with 13 bases left in between.

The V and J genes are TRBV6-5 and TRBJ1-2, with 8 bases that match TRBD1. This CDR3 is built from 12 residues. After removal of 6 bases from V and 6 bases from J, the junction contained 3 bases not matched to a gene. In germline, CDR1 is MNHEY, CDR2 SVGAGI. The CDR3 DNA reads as TGTGCCAGCAGCAGGACAGGGAATGGCTACACCTTC. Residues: CASSRTGNGYTF.

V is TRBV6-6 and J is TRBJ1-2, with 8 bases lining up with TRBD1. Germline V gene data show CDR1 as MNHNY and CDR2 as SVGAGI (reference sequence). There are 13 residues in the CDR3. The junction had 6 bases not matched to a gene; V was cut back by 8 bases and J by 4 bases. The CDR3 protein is CASDAGGFYGYTF. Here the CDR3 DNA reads TGTGCCAGCGATGCAGGGGGCTTCTATGGCTACACCTTC.

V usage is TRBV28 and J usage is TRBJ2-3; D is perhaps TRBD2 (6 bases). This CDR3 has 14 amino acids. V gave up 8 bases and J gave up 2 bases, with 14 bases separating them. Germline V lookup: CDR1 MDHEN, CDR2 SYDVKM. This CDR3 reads CASHPAGYTDTQYF. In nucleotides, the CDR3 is TGTGCCAGCCACCCGGCGGGGTACACAGATACGCAGTATTTT.

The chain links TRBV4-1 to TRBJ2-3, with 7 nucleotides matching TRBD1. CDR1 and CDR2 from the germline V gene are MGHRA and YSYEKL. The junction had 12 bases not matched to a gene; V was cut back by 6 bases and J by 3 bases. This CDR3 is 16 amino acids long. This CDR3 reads CASRLNRGWDTDTQYF. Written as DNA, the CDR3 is TGCGCCAGCAGACTGAACAGGGGTTGGGATACAGATACGCAGTATTTT.

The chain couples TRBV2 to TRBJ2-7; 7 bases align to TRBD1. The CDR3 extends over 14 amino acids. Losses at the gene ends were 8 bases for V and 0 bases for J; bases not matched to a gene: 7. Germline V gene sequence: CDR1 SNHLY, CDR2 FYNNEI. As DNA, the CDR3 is TGTGCCAGCCGATTACAGGGGAGCTCCTACGAGCAGTACGTC. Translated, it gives CASRLQGSSYEQYV.

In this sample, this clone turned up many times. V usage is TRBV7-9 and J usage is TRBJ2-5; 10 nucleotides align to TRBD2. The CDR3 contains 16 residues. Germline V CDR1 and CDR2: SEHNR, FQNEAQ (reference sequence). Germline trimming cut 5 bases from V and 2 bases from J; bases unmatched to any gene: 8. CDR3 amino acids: CASSLPGLAVQETQYF. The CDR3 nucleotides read TGTGCCAGCAGCCTTCCCGGACTAGCGGTTCAAGAGACCCAGTACTTC. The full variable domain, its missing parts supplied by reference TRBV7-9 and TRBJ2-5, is DTGVSQNPRHKITKRGQNVTFRCDPISEHNRLYWYRQTLGQGPEFLTYFQNEAQLEKSRLLSDRFSAERPKGSFSTLEIQRTEQGDSAMYLCASSLPGLAVQETQYFGPGTRLLVL.

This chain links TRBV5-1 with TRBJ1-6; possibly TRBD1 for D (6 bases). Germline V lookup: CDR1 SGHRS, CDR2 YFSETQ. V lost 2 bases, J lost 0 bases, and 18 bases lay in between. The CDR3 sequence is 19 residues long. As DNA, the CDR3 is TGCGCCAGCAGCTTCCAAATAAGACAGGCCAGCTCCTATAATTCACCCCTCCACTTT. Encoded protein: CASSFQIRQASSYNSPLHF.

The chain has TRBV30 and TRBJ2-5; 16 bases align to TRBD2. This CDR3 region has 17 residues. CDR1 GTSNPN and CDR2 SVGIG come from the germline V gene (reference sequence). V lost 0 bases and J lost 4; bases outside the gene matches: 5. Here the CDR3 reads CAWSVGGLAGGLETQYF. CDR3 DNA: TGTGCCTGGAGTGTAGGGGGACTAGCGGGAGGGTTAGAGACCCAGTACTTC.